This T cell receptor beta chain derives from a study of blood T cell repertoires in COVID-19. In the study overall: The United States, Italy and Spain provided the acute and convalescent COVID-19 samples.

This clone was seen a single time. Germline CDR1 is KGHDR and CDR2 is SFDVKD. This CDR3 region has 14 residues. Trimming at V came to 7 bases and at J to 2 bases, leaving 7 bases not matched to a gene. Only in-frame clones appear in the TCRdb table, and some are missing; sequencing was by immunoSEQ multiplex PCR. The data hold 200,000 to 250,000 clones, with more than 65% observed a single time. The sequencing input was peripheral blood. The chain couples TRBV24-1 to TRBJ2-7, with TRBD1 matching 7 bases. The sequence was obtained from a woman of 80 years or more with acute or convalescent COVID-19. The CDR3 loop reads CATRKQGSAYEQYF. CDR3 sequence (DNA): TGTGCCACCAGAAAACAGGGGTCAGCCTACGAGCAGTACTTC.